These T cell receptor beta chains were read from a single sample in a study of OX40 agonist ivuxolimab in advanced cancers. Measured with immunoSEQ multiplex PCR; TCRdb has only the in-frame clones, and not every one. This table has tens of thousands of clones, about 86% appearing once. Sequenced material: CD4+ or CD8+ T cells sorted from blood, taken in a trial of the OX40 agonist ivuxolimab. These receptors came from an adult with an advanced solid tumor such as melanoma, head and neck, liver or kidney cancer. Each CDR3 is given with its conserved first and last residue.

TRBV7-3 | CASSPSPSGSNTQYF
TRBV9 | CASSLRDSSPAEQYF
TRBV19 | CASSPSTGWNQPQHF
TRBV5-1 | CASHDGRQETQYF
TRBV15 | CATSSTGGSYNEQFF
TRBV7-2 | CASSDGLAGYTDTQYF
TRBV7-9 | CASSFFTGVEQFF
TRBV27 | CASSPDRNNQPQHF
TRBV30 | CAWTGTIAGGRIEQYF
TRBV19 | CASRSESLGYGELFF
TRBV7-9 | CASSLSYWETQYF
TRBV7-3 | CASSRTGGNGYTF
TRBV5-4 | CASSLVLAGATDTQYF
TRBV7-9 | CASSYSGRINTGELFF
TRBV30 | CAWSVGYNQPQHF
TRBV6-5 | CASSPPGIGGYTF
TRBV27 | CASRPGGPNQPQHF
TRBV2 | CASKKLAAPQETQYF
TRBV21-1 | CASTLTVYNEKLFF
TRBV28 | CASSYTPGNSNQPQHF
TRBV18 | CASSAGSGGDTQYF
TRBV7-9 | CASSLGMRSGRSGEQYF
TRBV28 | CASSSGADDSLNTGELFF
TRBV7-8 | CASSLGDMNTEAFF
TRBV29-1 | CSVDPNTEAFF
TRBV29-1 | CSVEDGEGTYEQYF
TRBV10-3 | CAISDQSRAGSTGYTF
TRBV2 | CASSERQGNQPQHF
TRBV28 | CASSLQGVHTGELFF
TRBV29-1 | CSVSLSIQSRANVLTF
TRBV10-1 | CASNPGTGKKFF
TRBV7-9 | CASSTAGTFNEKLFF
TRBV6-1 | CASSEGGDSSYEQYF
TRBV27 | CASSSTGGGQPQHF
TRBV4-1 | CASSQETTSWADTQYF
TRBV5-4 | CASSPLQSAGGTYNEQFF